These 13 T cell receptor beta chains were all obtained from the same sample, sequenced in a study of OX40 agonist ivuxolimab in advanced cancers. Assay used: immunoSEQ multiplex PCR; TCRdb lists only in-frame clones, some missing. The sample has under 25,000 clones; roughly 82% are singletons. The specimen was CD4+ or CD8+ T cells sorted from blood, collected in a trial of the OX40 agonist ivuxolimab. The receptors shown here come from an adult with an advanced solid tumor such as melanoma, head and neck, liver or kidney cancer.

This clone has just a few counts. CDR3 loop: CASSLLAGELYF. In DNA, the CDR3 is TGTGCCAGCAGTTTACTAGCGGGAGAGTTGTACTTC. V usage is TRBV27 and J usage is TRBJ2-7; 10 nucleotides match TRBD2. Trimming removed 2 bases from V and 12 bases from J; junction bases left unmatched: 4. Germline V gene sequence: CDR1 MNHEY, CDR2 SMNVEV (reference sequence). The CDR3 length is 12 residues.

The gene calls are TRBV6-6 and TRBJ2-7; no clear D gene. This CDR3 has 13 residues. The germline gives CDR1 MNHNY, CDR2 SVGAGI (reference sequence). V lost 2 bases, J lost 2 bases, and 7 bases lay in between. This chain's CDR3 is CASSYGVTYEQYF. The CDR3 DNA reads as TGTGCCAGCAGTTACGGCGTTACCTACGAGCAGTACTTC.

The chain uses TRBV4-1 and TRBJ2-7; unclear D gene. The germline gives CDR1 MGHRA, CDR2 YSYEKL. V lost 5 bases, J lost 5 bases, and 19 bases lay in between. The CDR3 loop spans 15 amino acids. The CDR3 here is CASSYRLTLTDEQYF. Here the CDR3 DNA reads TGCGCCAGCAGCTACCGACTGACACTTACCGACGAGCAGTACTTC.

J is TRBJ2-1 and V is TRBV28; TRBD2 is a possible D gene (6 bases). Germline V gene lookup returns CDR1 MDHEN and CDR2 SYDVKM. The length of the CDR3 is 18 residues. V lost 4 bases, J lost 6 bases, and 25 bases lay in between. The chain's CDR3 is CASSYGLGGAEGANEQFF. The CDR3 DNA is TGTGCCAGCAGTTACGGCCTTGGAGGGGCCGAAGGGGCCAATGAGCAGTTCTTC.

The chain couples TRBV27 to TRBJ2-5; possibly TRBD2 for D (5 bases). Between the trimmed V and J ends, which lost 5 bases and 7 bases, there was a span of 8 bases. The V gene's germline CDR1 is MNHEY and CDR2 SMNVEV (reference sequence). The CDR3 is 11 amino acids. The CDR3 region is CASSGLGTQYF. Here the CDR3 DNA reads TGTGCCAGCAGTGGACTCGGGACCCAGTACTTC.

The chain uses TRBV6-1 and TRBJ2-7; 7 nucleotides align to TRBD2. This CDR3 contains 15 residues. In germline, CDR1 is MNHNS, CDR2 SASEGT. J lost 6 bases, V lost 1 base, and 9 bases had no gene match. The CDR3 is CASSEEAGDISEQYF. The CDR3, as DNA: TGTGCCAGCAGTGAAGAGGCGGGAGATATTTCCGAGCAGTACTTC.

This clone has just one count. V gene TRBV6-4 combines with J gene TRBJ2-1, with TRBD2 matching 7 bases. J was trimmed by 9 bases and V by 0 bases; bases with no gene match: 2. The CDR3 is 13 residues long. In germline, CDR1 is MRHNA, CDR2 SNTAGT. The CDR3 DNA reads TGTGCCAGCAGTGACTCGGGCGGGAGTGAGCAGTTCTTC. Translation: CASSDSGGSEQFF.

The rearrangement joins TRBV15 to TRBJ1-6, with 7 bases identical to TRBD1. The V gene's germline CDR1 is LNHNV and CDR2 YYDKDF (reference sequence). The CDR3 is 15 amino acids. V gave up 5 bases and J gave up 7 bases; unmatched junction bases: 8. In DNA, the CDR3 is TGTGCCACCAGCTTCCGACAGGGAGTAAATTCACCCCTCCACTTT. This codes for CATSFRQGVNSPLHF.

This sequence joins TRBV15 and TRBJ1-5; D remains ambiguous. The CDR3 length is 13 residues. Germline-derived CDR1 and CDR2 are LNHNV and YYDKDF (reference sequence). The germline V and J ends were trimmed by 0 bases and 2 bases, with 2 bases remaining between them. CDR3 in amino acids: CATSRDGNQPQHF. The CDR3 DNA reads as TGTGCCACCAGCAGAGATGGCAATCAGCCCCAGCATTTT.

The chain has TRBV27 and TRBJ1-1, with D uncertain. Trimming took 10 bases from V and 6 from J, leaving 15 bases between them. The CDR3 is 12 residues long. CDR1 and CDR2 from the germline V gene are MNHEY and SMNVEV (reference sequence). The CDR3, as DNA: TGTGCCAAGGTAAGAAGGTTGCCTGAAGCTTTCTTT. Amino acids: CAKVRRLPEAFF.

The chain is built from TRBV15 and TRBJ1-2, with D possibly matching TRBD1 (6 bases). This CDR3 contains 17 residues. Germline values: CDR1 LNHNV, CDR2 YYDKDF (reference sequence). V shed 0 bases and J shed 5 bases, with 19 bases lying between them. As DNA, the CDR3 is TGTGCCACCAGCAGAGATAGGACAGCTGAACGTCGGTATGGCTACACCTTC. Amino acid sequence: CATSRDRTAERRYGYTF.

The chain has TRBV28 and TRBJ1-2; D call uncertain. Germline loops: CDR1 MDHEN, CDR2 SYDVKM. This CDR3 is built from 12 residues. The V end was cut by 3 bases, the J end by 3 bases, with 5 bases between. The CDR3 loop reads CASSFGYYGYTF. CDR3 DNA sequence: TGTGCCAGCAGTTTTGGGTACTATGGCTACACCTTC.

This chain uses TRBV5-1 with TRBJ2-2; TRBD2 aligns across 9 bases. The ends lost 3 bases at V and 2 bases at J; junction bases unmatched: 5. The CDR3 runs to 16 residues. CDR1 and CDR2 from the germline V gene are SGHRS and YFSETQ. The CDR3 spells CASSSRLAVNTGELFF. The CDR3 nucleotides are TGCGCCAGCAGCTCGAGACTAGCGGTAAACACCGGGGAGCTGTTTTTT.